The clone carrying this T cell receptor (beta chain) appeared many times. Its matching antigen is unknown. This specimen belongs to a study of regulatory T cells in long-lasting Graves disease. Researchers made TCR beta libraries by using iRepertoire HTBI primers and running Arm-PCR on CDR3 regions. A single record per CDR3 protein comes from TCRdb applying MiXCR to the multiplex PCR reads. The table lists hundreds of thousands of distinct CDR3 sequences, 21% of them singletons. Whole-study results and caveats: Limited sample numbers may have lowered accuracy.

The time point here: persistent/refractory GD, antithyroid drugs over 5 years with positive TRAb. The TCR library was prepared using RNA isolated from PBMCs. Per the germline V gene, CDR1 is WNHNN and CDR2 is SYGVQD (reference sequence). Between the trimmed V and J ends, which lost 4 bases and 6 bases, there was a span of 12 bases. This CDR3 is 13 amino acids long. The clonotype was recovered from a female donor with Graves disease. The sample was peripheral blood mononuclear cells (PBMCs), taken when the disease was refractory, from a patient treated with antithyroid drugs. The chain is built from TRBV10-1 and TRBJ1-2; D may be TRBD1 (5 bases). The CDR3 region has the DNA TGCGCCAGCAGTGGGGACGGGGTACATGGCTACACCTTC. It codes for CASSGDGVHGYTF.